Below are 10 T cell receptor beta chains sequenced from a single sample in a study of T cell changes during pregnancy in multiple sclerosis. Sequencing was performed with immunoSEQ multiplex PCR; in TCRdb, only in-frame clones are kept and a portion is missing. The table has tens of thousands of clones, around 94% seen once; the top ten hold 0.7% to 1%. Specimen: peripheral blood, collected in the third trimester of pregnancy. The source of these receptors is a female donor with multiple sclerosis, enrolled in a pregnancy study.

The CDR3 nucleotides read TGTGCCAGCACCCCCCCCCAAGGGGCAATGAACACTGAAGCTTTCTTT. It codes for CASTPPQGAMNTEAFF. The rearrangement uses TRBV28 and TRBJ1-1, with D tentatively TRBD1 (5 bases). Germline CDR1 reads MDHEN; CDR2 reads SYDVKM. The CDR3 contains 16 residues. Trimming removed 7 bases at V and 0 bases at J, with 18 bases between.

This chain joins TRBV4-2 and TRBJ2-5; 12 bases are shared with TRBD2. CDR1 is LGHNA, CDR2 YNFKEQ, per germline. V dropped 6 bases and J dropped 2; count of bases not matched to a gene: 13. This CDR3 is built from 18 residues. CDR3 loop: CASSNTSGRFGGQETQYF. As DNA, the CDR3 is TGTGCCAGCAGTAATACTAGCGGGAGGTTTGGTGGTCAAGAGACCCAGTACTTC.

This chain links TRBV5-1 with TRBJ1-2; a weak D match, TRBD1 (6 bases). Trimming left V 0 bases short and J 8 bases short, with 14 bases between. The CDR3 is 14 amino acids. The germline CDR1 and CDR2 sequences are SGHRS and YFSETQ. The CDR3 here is CASSLEGGWYGYTF. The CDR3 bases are TGCGCCAGCAGCTTGGAAGGGGGTTGGTACGGCTACACCTTC.

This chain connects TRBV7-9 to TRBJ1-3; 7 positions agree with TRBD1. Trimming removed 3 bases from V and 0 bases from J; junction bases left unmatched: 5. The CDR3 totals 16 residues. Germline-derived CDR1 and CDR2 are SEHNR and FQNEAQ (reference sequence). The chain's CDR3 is CASSFRQGNSGNTIYF. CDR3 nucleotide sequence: TGTGCCAGCAGCTTTAGACAGGGAAACTCTGGAAACACCATATATTTT.

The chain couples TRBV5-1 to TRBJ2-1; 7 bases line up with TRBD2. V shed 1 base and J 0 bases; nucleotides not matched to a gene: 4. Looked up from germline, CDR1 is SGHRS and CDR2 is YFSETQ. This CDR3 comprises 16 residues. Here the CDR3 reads CASSLSSGSSYNEQFF. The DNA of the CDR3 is TGCGCCAGCAGCTTGTCTAGCGGAAGCTCCTACAATGAGCAGTTCTTC. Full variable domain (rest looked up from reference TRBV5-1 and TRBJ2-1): KAGVTQTPRYLIKTRGQQVTLSCSPISGHRSVSWYQQTPGQGLQFLFEYFSETQRNKGNFPGRFSGRQFSNSRSEMNVSTLELGDSALYLCASSLSSGSSYNEQFFGPGTRLTVL.

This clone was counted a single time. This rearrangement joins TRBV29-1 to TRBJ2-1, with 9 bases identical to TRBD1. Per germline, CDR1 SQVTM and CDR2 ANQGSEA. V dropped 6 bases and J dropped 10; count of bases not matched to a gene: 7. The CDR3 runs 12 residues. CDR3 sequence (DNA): TGCAGCGTGACTACAGGGGGCCGGGAGCAGTTCTTC. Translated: CSVTTGGREQFF.

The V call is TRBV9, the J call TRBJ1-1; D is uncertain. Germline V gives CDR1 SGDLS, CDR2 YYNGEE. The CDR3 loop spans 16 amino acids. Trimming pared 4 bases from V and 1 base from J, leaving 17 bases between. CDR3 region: CASSPRGPGSNTEAFF. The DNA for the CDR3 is TGTGCCAGCAGCCCAAGAGGTCCGGGGTCGAACACTGAAGCTTTCTTT. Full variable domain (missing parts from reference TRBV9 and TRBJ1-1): DSGVTQTPKHLITATGQRVTLRCSPRSGDLSVYWYQQSLDQGLQFLIQYYNGEERAKGNILERFSAQQFPDLHSELNLSSLELGDSALYFCASSPRGPGSNTEAFFGQGTRLTVV.

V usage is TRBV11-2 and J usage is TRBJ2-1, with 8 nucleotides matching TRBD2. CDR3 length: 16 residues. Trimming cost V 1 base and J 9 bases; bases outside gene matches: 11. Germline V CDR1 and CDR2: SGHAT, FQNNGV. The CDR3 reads CASSLGGVLAVSEQFF. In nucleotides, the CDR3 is TGTGCCAGCAGCTTAGGAGGTGTACTAGCGGTCAGTGAGCAGTTCTTC.

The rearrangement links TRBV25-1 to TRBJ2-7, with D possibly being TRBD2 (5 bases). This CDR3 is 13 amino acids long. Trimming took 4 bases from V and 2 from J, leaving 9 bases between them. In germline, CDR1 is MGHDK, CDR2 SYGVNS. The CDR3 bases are TGTGCCAGCAGTGCACGGGAAGCCTACGAGCAGTACTTC. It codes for CASSAREAYEQYF.

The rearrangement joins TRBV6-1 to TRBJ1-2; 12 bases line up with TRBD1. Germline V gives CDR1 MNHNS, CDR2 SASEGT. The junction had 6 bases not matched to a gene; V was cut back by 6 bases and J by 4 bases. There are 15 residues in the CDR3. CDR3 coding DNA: TGTGCCAGCAGGGACGGGACAGGGGGCACCTATGGCTACACCTTC. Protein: CASRDGTGGTYGYTF.